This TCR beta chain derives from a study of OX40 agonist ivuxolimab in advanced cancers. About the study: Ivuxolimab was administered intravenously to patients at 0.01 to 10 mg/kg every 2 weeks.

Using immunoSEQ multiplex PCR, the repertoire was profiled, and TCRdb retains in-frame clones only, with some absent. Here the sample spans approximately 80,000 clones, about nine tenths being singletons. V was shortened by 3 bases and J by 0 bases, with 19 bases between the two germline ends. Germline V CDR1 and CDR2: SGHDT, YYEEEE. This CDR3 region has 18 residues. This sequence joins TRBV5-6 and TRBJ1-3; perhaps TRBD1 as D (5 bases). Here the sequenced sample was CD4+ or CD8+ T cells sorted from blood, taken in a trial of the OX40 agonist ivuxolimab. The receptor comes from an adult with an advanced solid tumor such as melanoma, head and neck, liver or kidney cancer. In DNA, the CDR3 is TGTGCCAGCAGCTACCAAGGTGGGGGGGATCTCTCTGGAAACACCATATATTTT. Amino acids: CASSYQGGGDLSGNTIYF.